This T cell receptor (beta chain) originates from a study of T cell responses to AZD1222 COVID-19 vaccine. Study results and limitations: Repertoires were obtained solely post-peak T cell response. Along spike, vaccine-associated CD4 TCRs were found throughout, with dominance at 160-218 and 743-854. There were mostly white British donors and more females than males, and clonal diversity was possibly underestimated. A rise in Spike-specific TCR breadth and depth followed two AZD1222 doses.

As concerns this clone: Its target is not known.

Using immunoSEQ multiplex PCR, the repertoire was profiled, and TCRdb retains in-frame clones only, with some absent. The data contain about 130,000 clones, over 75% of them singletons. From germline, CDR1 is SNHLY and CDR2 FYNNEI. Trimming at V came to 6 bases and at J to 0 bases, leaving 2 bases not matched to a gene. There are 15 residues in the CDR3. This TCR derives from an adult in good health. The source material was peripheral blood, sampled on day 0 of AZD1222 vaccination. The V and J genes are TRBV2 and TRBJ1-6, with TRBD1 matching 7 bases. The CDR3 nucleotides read TGTGCCAGCAGCCGGGACAGCTCCTATAATTCACCCCTCCACTTT. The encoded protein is CASSRDSSYNSPLHF.